This passage covers 5 T cell receptor beta chains from one sample sequenced in a study of breast tumors, draining lymph nodes, adjacent tissues. TCRdb processed the multiplex PCR reads anew with MiXCR; each CDR3 protein has one entry. The data contain around 300,000 distinct CDR3 sequences, about 30% of them singletons. The lymph nodes were axillary draining lymph nodes from breast cancer patients. What was sequenced was axillary lymph node tissue. These receptors were obtained from a female donor with breast cancer. Some clones in this sample may be carry-over from other donors' samples.

This clonotype was recorded at least ten times. CDR3 sequence reads: CASSYLAAGYEQYF. The DNA for the CDR3 is TGTGCCAGCAGTTACCTAGCGGCGGGCTACGAGCAGTACTTC. V is TRBV6-5 and J is TRBJ2-7, with TRBD2 identical over 7 bases. Germline V lookup: CDR1 MNHEY, CDR2 SVGAGI. The V segment lost 2 bases and the J segment 3 bases; nucleotides outside the gene matches: 4. The length of the CDR3 is 14 residues.

For this clonotype: A much bigger clone sits one base away, suggesting this may be a read error. J is TRBJ2-1 and V is TRBV24-1; D may be TRBD1 (6 bases). V lost 1 base and J lost 6, with 15 bases in between. The CDR3 covers 16 residues. Per the germline V gene, CDR1 is KGHDR and CDR2 is SFDVKD. Written as DNA, the CDR3 is TGTGCCACCAGTGATTTAACAGGGCCTTTTTGCAATGAGCAGTTCTTC. It is translated as CATSDLTGPFCNEQFF.

This sequence joins TRBV6-6 and TRBJ2-2; the match to TRBD1 covers 10 bases. CDR1 MNHNY and CDR2 SVGAGI come from the germline V gene (reference sequence). V was clipped by 5 bases and J by 2 bases; unmatched bases: 8. This CDR3 is built from 17 residues. This CDR3 is CASSHPTGGANTGELFF. The DNA of the CDR3 is TGTGCCAGCAGTCACCCGACAGGGGGCGCAAACACCGGGGAGCTGTTTTTT.

This clonotype was detected ten times or more. The rearrangement links TRBV12-3 or TRBV12-4 to TRBJ2-2; D gene ambiguous. V lost 7 bases to trimming and J lost 6 bases, with 12 bases between them. The CDR3 loop spans 13 amino acids. Written as DNA, the CDR3 is TGTGCCAGCATCCTCACGCCCCCCGGGGAGCTGTTTTTT. Protein sequence: CASILTPPGELFF.

A note on this clonotype: Likely a read error: the CDR3 ends without its conserved phenylalanine or tryptophan. The V and J genes are TRBV29-1 and TRBJ2-5, with 7 nucleotides matching TRBD1. This CDR3 is 13 amino acids long. The J segment lost 4 bases and the V segment lost 3 bases, leaving 5 bases of the junction unmatched. Germline assignment: CDR1 SQVTM and CDR2 ANQGSEA. CDR3 region: CSVEARGLETQYS. The CDR3 bases are TGCAGCGTTGAGGCCAGGGGGTTAGAGACCCAGTACTCC.